Below are 22 T cell receptor beta chains sequenced from a single sample in a study of blood T cell repertoires in COVID-19. Method: immunoSEQ multiplex PCR; TCRdb's copy keeps in-frame clones and lacks some. Of 120,000 or so clones listed, more than 65% were seen once; the top ten hold just under 25%. Source material: peripheral blood. The receptors here all came from a human donor in a cohort sampled during active COVID-19.

This chain links TRBV6-4 with TRBJ1-6; D gene ambiguous. The V end was cut by 4 bases, the J end by 7 bases, with 14 bases between. CDR1 is MRHNA, CDR2 SNTAGT, per germline. This CDR3 is built from 15 residues. The DNA of the CDR3 is TGTGCCAGCAGTGCCCGAGGCATTACAAATTCACCCCTCCACTTT. Translated: CASSARGITNSPLHF.

This chain connects TRBV7-8 to TRBJ2-5; D is uncertain. Trimming cost V 5 bases and J 5 bases, with 9 bases left between them. CDR3 size: 12 residues. Per the germline V gene, CDR1 is SGHVS and CDR2 is FQNEAQ. CDR3 sequence: CASSLNSETQYF. In DNA form, the CDR3 reads TGTGCCAGCAGCCTCAACTCTGAGACCCAGTACTTC.

This clone was picked up a small number of times. The chain joins TRBV7-2 to TRBJ1-5, with D perhaps matching TRBD1 (5 bases). The CDR3 covers 14 residues. V was cut by 4 bases and J by 7 bases, with 14 bases left in between. Germline V gives CDR1 SGHTA, CDR2 FQGNSA. Written as DNA, the CDR3 is TGTGCCAGCAGCTACCGCGGAGGGGCGCAGCCCCAGCATTTT. As protein: CASSYRGGAQPQHF.

The rearrangement joins TRBV7-2 to TRBJ2-7; D might be TRBD2 (6 bases). The CDR3 consists of 14 residues. The germline CDR1 and CDR2 sequences are SGHTA and FQGNSA. Trimming pared 6 bases from V and 0 bases from J, leaving 12 bases between. CDR3 in amino acids: CASRFRDFSYEQYF. The DNA of the CDR3 is TGTGCCAGCAGATTCCGGGACTTCTCCTACGAGCAGTACTTC.

This clone was recorded a few times. The V call is TRBV5-1, the J call TRBJ2-3; D is uncertain. Trimming shortened V by 2 bases and J by 4 bases, and 11 bases separated the two germline ends. The CDR3 has 14 amino acids. CDR1 and CDR2 from the germline V gene are SGHRS and YFSETQ. The DNA for the CDR3 is TGCGCCAGCAGCTTTTCTAGAGGTCCAGATACGCAGTATTTT. It translates to CASSFSRGPDTQYF.

The chain couples TRBV27 to TRBJ2-1, with D perhaps matching TRBD2 (6 bases). The V gene's germline CDR1 is MNHEY and CDR2 SMNVEV (reference sequence). This CDR3 has 15 residues. V dropped 3 bases and J dropped 5 bases, with 14 bases sitting between them. CDR3 sequence (DNA): TGTGCCAGCAGTTTGCGGGGTGGTTTCAACAATGAGCAGTTCTTC. Translated, it gives CASSLRGGFNNEQFF.

Only one count was recorded for this clone. J is TRBJ1-5 and V is TRBV19; TRBD1 might be the D (6 bases). Germline V gene data show CDR1 as LNHDA and CDR2 as SQIVND (reference sequence). This CDR3 has 15 amino acids. V was trimmed by 6 bases and J by 3 bases, leaving 15 bases between them. The CDR3: CASRGPGDANQPQHF. The CDR3 DNA reads as TGTGCCAGTAGGGGGCCAGGGGACGCCAATCAGCCCCAGCATTTT.

This clone has only one observation. V usage is TRBV6-6 and J usage is TRBJ2-7; 8 bases are shared with TRBD1. The germline CDR1 and CDR2 sequences are MNHNY and SVGAGI (reference sequence). V shed 7 bases and J 0 bases; nucleotides not matched to a gene: 8. The CDR3 is 15 amino acids. CDR3 amino acids: CASIYDGTGSYEQYF. In nucleotides, the CDR3 is TGTGCCAGCATTTATGACGGGACAGGCTCCTACGAGCAGTACTTC.

The rearrangement joins TRBV27 to TRBJ1-6, with TRBD1 matching 7 bases. Trimming removed 8 bases from V and 10 bases from J; junction bases left unmatched: 5. The CDR3 contains 12 residues. CDR1 is MNHEY, CDR2 SMNVEV, per germline (reference sequence). Written as DNA, the CDR3 is TGTGCCAGCCGAACAGGGGTGTCACCCCTCCACTTT. Translating it yields CASRTGVSPLHF.

J is TRBJ2-3 and V is TRBV10-3; 10 nucleotides agree with TRBD2. Trimming removed 10 bases from V and 0 bases from J; junction bases left unmatched: 10. Germline V CDR1 and CDR2: ENHRY, SYGVKD. This CDR3 region has 16 residues. CDR3 protein: CATNKLAGLSTDTQYF. For the CDR3, the DNA is TGTGCCACCAACAAACTAGCGGGGCTAAGCACAGATACGCAGTATTTT.

This clone was observed a single time. The chain employs TRBV20-1 and TRBJ2-1, with a possible D match to TRBD1 (6 bases). The germline V gene has CDR1 DFQATT and CDR2 SNEGSKA (reference sequence). The CDR3 is made up of 11 amino acids. V was cut by 5 bases and J by 10 bases, with 12 bases left in between. In DNA, the CDR3 is TGCAGTGCTTCAACAGGGAAGGAGCAGTTCTTC. Encoded protein: CSASTGKEQFF.

J is TRBJ2-1 and V is TRBV12-2; the listed D gene, TRBD2, was not tested against the DNA. TRBV12-2 corresponds to a pseudogene. This CDR3 is 18 amino acids long. CDR3: CAAQGGRGDISSYNEQFF. As DNA, the CDR3 is TGTGCAGCCCAAGGAGGGAGGGGGGACATATCTTCCTACAATGAGCAGTTCTTC.

The chain is built from TRBV6-5 and TRBJ1-1; D unresolved. Germline V lookup: CDR1 MNHEY, CDR2 SVGAGI. V gave up 5 bases and J gave up 1 base, with 8 bases separating them. The CDR3 has 13 residues. DNA of the CDR3: TGTGCCAGCAGTCGGGGAGGGAACACTGAAGCTTTCTTT. Translated, it gives CASSRGGNTEAFF.

V is TRBV25-1 and J is TRBJ1-2; D is unclear. Trimming pared 1 base from V and 4 bases from J, leaving 10 bases between. The CDR3 contains 14 residues. CDR1 MGHDK and CDR2 SYGVNS come from the germline V gene. CDR3 DNA: TGTGCCAGCAGTGAATCGAGGGCTGGCTATGGCTACACCTTC. Protein: CASSESRAGYGYTF.

This clone appeared a few times. The rearrangement links TRBV5-1 to TRBJ1-1; D remains unclear. The CDR3 spans 11 residues. In germline, CDR1 is SGHRS, CDR2 YFSETQ. Trimming pared 3 bases from V and 7 bases from J, leaving 7 bases between. CDR3 coding DNA: TGCGCCAGCAGCTCAGGAATTGAAGCTTTCTTT. Its protein product is CASSSGIEAFF.

The J gene is TRBJ1-2, the V gene TRBV3-1 (or the pseudogene TRBV3-2); 7 bases fit TRBD1. Trimming cost V 0 bases and J 8 bases; bases outside gene matches: 9. The CDR3 spans 15 residues. CDR1 is LGHDT and CDR2 is YNNKEL in the germline V gene (reference sequence). The CDR3 bases are TGTGCCAGCAGCCAAGATTGGGCAGGGGGGAGCGGCTACACCTTC. Translating it yields CASSQDWAGGSGYTF.

The rearrangement links TRBV2 to TRBJ1-5; D might be TRBD1 (5 bases). CDR1 is SNHLY and CDR2 is FYNNEI in the germline V gene. The CDR3 is 13 amino acids. Trimming shortened V by 7 bases and J by 3 bases, and 10 bases separated the two germline ends. The CDR3 DNA is TGTGCCAGCACTCGGGACTCCAATCAGCCCCAGCATTTT. Translation gives CASTRDSNQPQHF.

The V and J genes are TRBV11-3 and TRBJ2-6; D ambiguous. This CDR3 is 17 amino acids long. The V and J ends lost 5 bases and 0 bases respectively, with 14 bases between them. CDR1 and CDR2 (germline): SGHNT, YENEEA. CDR3 residues: CASSAGDAVSGANVLTF. CDR3 DNA sequence: TGTGCCAGCAGCGCCGGAGATGCCGTCTCTGGGGCCAACGTCCTGACTTTC.

The CDR3 nucleotides read TGTGCCAGCTCATCTAGCGGCCAAGAGACCCAGTACTTC. Protein product: CASSSSGQETQYF. The rearrangement joins TRBV18 to TRBJ2-5; 7 bases are shared with TRBD2. Per the germline V gene, CDR1 is KGHSH and CDR2 is LQKENI. V lost 5 bases, J lost 1 base, and 1 base stayed unmatched. The CDR3 length is 13 residues.

The gene calls are TRBV7-9 and TRBJ1-4, with D unclear. This CDR3 has 15 amino acids. Trimming stripped 1 base from V and 4 bases from J, with 10 bases between. The V gene's germline CDR1 is SEHNR and CDR2 FQNEAQ (reference sequence). In nucleotides, the CDR3 is TGTGCCAGCAGCTTAGGATTGGCGGGTAATGAAAAACTGTTTTTT. The encoded protein is CASSLGLAGNEKLFF.

J is TRBJ2-7 and V is TRBV6-2 or TRBV6-3; tentative D call: TRBD2 (6 bases). V lost 2 bases to trimming and J lost 6 bases, with 14 bases between them. The CDR3 consists of 14 residues. Germline lookup yields CDR1 MNHEY and CDR2 SVGEGT. CDR3 bases: TGTGCCAGCAGTTACGAGGGGATCGGGGGCGAGCAGTACTTC. Its protein is CASSYEGIGGEQYF.

The chain couples TRBV4-2 to TRBJ2-3; D is possibly TRBD2 (6 bases). The germline CDR1 and CDR2 sequences are LGHNA and YNFKEQ. The CDR3 runs to 15 residues. The V and J ends lost 2 bases and 1 base respectively, with 10 bases between them. In nucleotides, the CDR3 is TGTGCCAGCAGCCAACAGACTAGGGGCACAGATACGCAGTATTTT. Its translation: CASSQQTRGTDTQYF.